This T cell receptor (beta chain) came from a study of blood T cell repertoires in COVID-19. As for the study in general: Whether acute or convalescent, the COVID-19 samples came from the United States, Italy and Spain. In each case, the material was cDNA or gDNA derived from T cells, B-cell-depleted T cells, or PBMCs.

Original handling: Amplification from reference gene primers served as the basis for estimated nucleated cell counts. Method: immunoSEQ multiplex PCR; TCRdb's copy keeps in-frame clones and lacks some. D and trimming come from the DNA, and the V and J calls and clone size come from that table. Of 180,000 or so clones in the sample, about nine tenths were seen once. CDR1 and CDR2 from the germline V gene are SGHTA and FQGTGA. This CDR3 contains 15 residues. Germline trimming cut 2 bases from V and 6 bases from J; bases unmatched to any gene: 8. The TCR was taken from a man aged 65 to 85 with acute or convalescent COVID-19. This chain links TRBV7-3 with TRBJ2-5; 8 bases fit TRBD2. The source material was peripheral blood. The CDR3 sequence is CASSLEAGGLQTQYF. The CDR3 region has the DNA TGTGCCAGCAGCTTAGAGGCGGGAGGTTTGCAGACCCAGTACTTC.